A single sample gave rise to the 20 T cell receptor beta chains below, sequenced in a study of shared clonotypes between healthy human individuals. Sequenced by immunoSEQ multiplex PCR; TCRdb stores in-frame clones only, minus some. The sample carries about 700,000 clones, 92% recorded once. It was CD45RO-negative cells, positively selected for CCR7, that made up naive CD8 cells, with terminally differentiated effector memory CD45RA+ cells excluded. What was sequenced was naive CD8+ T cells sorted from blood. The origin of the receptors is a man under 40 in good health.

The CDR3 is CARFPRMALSYEQYF. CDR3 sequence (DNA): TGTGCCAGATTTCCGAGGATGGCCTTGTCCTACGAGCAGTACTTC. V gene TRBV19 combines with J gene TRBJ2-7; D remains ambiguous. This CDR3 has 15 amino acids. Trimming took off 9 bases at V and 1 base at J, with 19 bases between the two ends. The V gene's germline CDR1 is LNHDA and CDR2 SQIVND (reference sequence).

A single count supports this clone. V gene TRBV25-1 combines with J gene TRBJ2-3; D unresolved. CDR3 length equals 11 residues. CDR1 and CDR2 (germline): MGHDK, SYGVNS. Trimming shortened V by 7 bases and J by 2 bases, and 4 bases separated the two germline ends. The CDR3 here is CASTATDTQYF. CDR3 coding DNA: TGTGCCAGCACCGCCACAGATACGCAGTATTTT.

The J gene is TRBJ2-2, the V gene TRBV10-3, with TRBD1 identical over 7 bases. CDR3 length: 14 amino acids. J gave up 2 bases and V 11 bases, and 8 bases lay outside the gene matches. Germline V CDR1 and CDR2: ENHRY, SYGVKD. CDR3 DNA: TGTGCCGTCTTTGGGACAGAAAACACCGGGGAGCTGTTTTTT. This gives the protein CAVFGTENTGELFF.

The chain joins TRBV19 to TRBJ2-3; D gene unclear. The CDR3 sequence is 13 residues long. CDR1 LNHDA and CDR2 SQIVND come from the germline V gene (reference sequence). Trimming removed 2 bases at V and 2 bases at J, with 5 bases between. The CDR3 nucleotides read TGTGCCAGTAGTATAATAATCACAGATACGCAGTATTTT. Protein: CASSIIITDTQYF.

A remark on this clone: The sample holds other DNA sequences that translate to the same CDR3. The chain joins TRBV6-5 to TRBJ2-7; 8 bases fit TRBD1. The V gene's germline CDR1 is MNHEY and CDR2 SVGAGI. CDR3 size: 12 residues. Losses at the gene ends were 6 bases for V and 6 bases for J; bases not matched to a gene: 4. CDR3 region: CASRTTGGEQYF. In nucleotides, the CDR3 is TGTGCCAGCAGGACAACAGGGGGCGAGCAGTACTTC.

V usage is TRBV29-1 and J usage is TRBJ2-2; D ambiguous. Germline loops: CDR1 SQVTM, CDR2 ANQGSEA. The CDR3 loop spans 12 amino acids. Trimming removed 3 bases at V and 5 bases at J, with 7 bases between. Written as DNA, the CDR3 is TGCAGCGTTGACGTGCAAACCGGGGAGCTGTTTTTT. Protein: CSVDVQTGELFF.

J is TRBJ2-7 and V is TRBV27; TRBD2 matches at 8 bases. With V trimmed by 4 bases and J by 4 bases, 9 bases remained unmatched. Germline CDR1 is MNHEY and CDR2 is SMNVEV (reference sequence). This CDR3 is 15 amino acids long. For the CDR3, the DNA is TGTGCCAGCAGTTCCCCTATTCGGGGGGGTTACGAGCAGTACTTC. It codes for CASSSPIRGGYEQYF.

V and J are TRBV7-6 and TRBJ2-7, with TRBD2 identical over 7 bases. The germline V gene encodes CDR1 SGHVS and CDR2 FNYEAQ. The CDR3 runs 14 residues. After removal of 3 bases from V and 1 base from J, the junction contained 3 bases not matched to a gene. For the CDR3, the DNA is TGTGCCAGCAGCTTTGGTAGCGGGTCCTACGAGCAGTACTTC. Its protein product is CASSFGSGSYEQYF.

On this clone itself: It is unclear where the CDR3 begins or ends on the DNA, so no DNA is shown, and the CDR3 is as TCRdb lists it. The V call is TRBV28, the J call TRBJ1-4. The V gene's germline CDR1 is MDHEN and CDR2 SYDVKM. The CDR3 contains 12 residues when both ends are counted. CDR3 sequence reads: CASSSSNEKLFF.

This rearrangement joins TRBV28 to TRBJ2-7; D call uncertain. The CDR3 is 14 residues long. Trimming removed 5 bases from V and 12 bases from J, with 23 bases in between. Germline CDR1 MDHEN, CDR2 SYDVKM. CDR3 DNA sequence: TGTGCCAGCAGTCCTACGGTTGGGTCCTGGGTTCCGTACTTC. It is translated as CASSPTVGSWVPYF.

The genes are TRBV7-9 and TRBJ2-3; D is uncertain. Germline V gene data show CDR1 as SEHNR and CDR2 as FQNEAQ (reference sequence). The V and J ends lost 4 bases and 0 bases respectively, with 11 bases between them. This CDR3 region has 15 residues. In DNA, the CDR3 is TGTGCCAGCAGCTCCGAGCTCCACAGCACAGATACGCAGTATTTT. Its translation: CASSSELHSTDTQYF.

The J gene is TRBJ2-7, the V gene TRBV9; TRBD2 matches 14 bases. V lost 4 bases, J lost 6 bases, and 6 bases stayed unmatched. The germline V gene has CDR1 SGDLS and CDR2 YYNGEE. This CDR3 contains 15 residues. CDR3 bases: TGTGCCAGCAGCCCGGGACTAGCGGGAGTCCCCGAGCAGTACTTC. Residues: CASSPGLAGVPEQYF.

The V gene is TRBV7-9, the J gene TRBJ2-2; 12 bases line up with TRBD2. Trimming removed 8 bases from V and 6 bases from J; junction bases left unmatched: 7. Germline loops: CDR1 SEHNR, CDR2 FQNEAQ (reference sequence). CDR3 length equals 15 residues. The CDR3, as DNA: TGTGCCAGCGGCCGACTAGCGGGAGCGGCCGGGGAGCTGTTTTTT. Translated: CASGRLAGAAGELFF.

The table lists this clone with a count of one. The chain combines TRBV28 with TRBJ2-1; 7 nucleotides agree with TRBD2. Germline V gives CDR1 MDHEN, CDR2 SYDVKM. The junction had 4 bases not matched to a gene; V was cut back by 8 bases and J by 0 bases. The CDR3 has 14 amino acids. The CDR3, as DNA: TGTGCCAGCTCCCTAGCGGACTCCTACAATGAGCAGTTCTTC. Translation: CASSLADSYNEQFF.

This chain links TRBV7-9 with TRBJ1-1; D gene ambiguous. The germline V gene encodes CDR1 SEHNR and CDR2 FQNEAQ (reference sequence). V dropped 0 bases and J dropped 7 bases, with 6 bases sitting between them. The CDR3 consists of 12 residues. The CDR3 nucleotides read TGTGCCAGCAGCTTAGCGGGAATTGAAGCTTTCTTT. This translates into CASSLAGIEAFF.

The CDR3 here is CASSQGAYGYTF. The CDR3 DNA is TGTGCCAGCAGTCAGGGGGCCTATGGCTACACCTTC. The rearrangement joins TRBV9 to TRBJ1-2; 8 nucleotides agree with TRBD1. The CDR3 has 12 amino acids. CDR1 is SGDLS, CDR2 YYNGEE, per germline. Trimming cost V 5 bases and J 4 bases; bases outside gene matches: 1.

CDR3 protein: CASSYGTVSQETQYF. DNA for the CDR3: TGTGCCAGCAGTTATGGGACAGTGTCCCAAGAGACCCAGTACTTC. V gene TRBV6-5 combines with J gene TRBJ2-5; TRBD1 aligns across 7 bases. The V gene's germline CDR1 is MNHEY and CDR2 SVGAGI. J was trimmed by 1 base and V by 3 bases; bases with no gene match: 5. CDR3 size: 15 residues.

The V gene is TRBV5-6, the J gene TRBJ1-3; tentative D call: TRBD1 (5 bases). There are 15 residues in the CDR3. The germline gives CDR1 SGHDT, CDR2 YYEEEE. Trimming removed 7 bases at V and 4 bases at J, with 18 bases between. In DNA form, the CDR3 reads TGTGCCAGCCGAGGACCGGGACTTCGAGGAAACACCATATATTTT. Translated, it gives CASRGPGLRGNTIYF.

The rearrangement joins TRBV5-1 to TRBJ2-1; D call uncertain. The V end lost 6 bases, the J end lost 4 bases, and 8 bases lay between the germline ends. CDR1 is SGHRS and CDR2 is YFSETQ in the germline V gene. The CDR3 runs 12 residues. As DNA, the CDR3 is TGCGCCAGCAAGGGCGGATACAATGAGCAGTTCTTC. Encoded protein: CASKGGYNEQFF.

For this clone: Other nucleotide sequences in the sample specify the same CDR3. The V and J genes are TRBV9 and TRBJ2-7; D not resolved. The CDR3 runs to 13 residues. The germline V gene has CDR1 SGDLS and CDR2 YYNGEE. Trimming cost V 0 bases and J 4 bases, with 8 bases left between them. The CDR3: CASSVGPGYEQYF. The CDR3 region has the DNA TGTGCCAGCAGCGTAGGGCCAGGATACGAGCAGTACTTC.